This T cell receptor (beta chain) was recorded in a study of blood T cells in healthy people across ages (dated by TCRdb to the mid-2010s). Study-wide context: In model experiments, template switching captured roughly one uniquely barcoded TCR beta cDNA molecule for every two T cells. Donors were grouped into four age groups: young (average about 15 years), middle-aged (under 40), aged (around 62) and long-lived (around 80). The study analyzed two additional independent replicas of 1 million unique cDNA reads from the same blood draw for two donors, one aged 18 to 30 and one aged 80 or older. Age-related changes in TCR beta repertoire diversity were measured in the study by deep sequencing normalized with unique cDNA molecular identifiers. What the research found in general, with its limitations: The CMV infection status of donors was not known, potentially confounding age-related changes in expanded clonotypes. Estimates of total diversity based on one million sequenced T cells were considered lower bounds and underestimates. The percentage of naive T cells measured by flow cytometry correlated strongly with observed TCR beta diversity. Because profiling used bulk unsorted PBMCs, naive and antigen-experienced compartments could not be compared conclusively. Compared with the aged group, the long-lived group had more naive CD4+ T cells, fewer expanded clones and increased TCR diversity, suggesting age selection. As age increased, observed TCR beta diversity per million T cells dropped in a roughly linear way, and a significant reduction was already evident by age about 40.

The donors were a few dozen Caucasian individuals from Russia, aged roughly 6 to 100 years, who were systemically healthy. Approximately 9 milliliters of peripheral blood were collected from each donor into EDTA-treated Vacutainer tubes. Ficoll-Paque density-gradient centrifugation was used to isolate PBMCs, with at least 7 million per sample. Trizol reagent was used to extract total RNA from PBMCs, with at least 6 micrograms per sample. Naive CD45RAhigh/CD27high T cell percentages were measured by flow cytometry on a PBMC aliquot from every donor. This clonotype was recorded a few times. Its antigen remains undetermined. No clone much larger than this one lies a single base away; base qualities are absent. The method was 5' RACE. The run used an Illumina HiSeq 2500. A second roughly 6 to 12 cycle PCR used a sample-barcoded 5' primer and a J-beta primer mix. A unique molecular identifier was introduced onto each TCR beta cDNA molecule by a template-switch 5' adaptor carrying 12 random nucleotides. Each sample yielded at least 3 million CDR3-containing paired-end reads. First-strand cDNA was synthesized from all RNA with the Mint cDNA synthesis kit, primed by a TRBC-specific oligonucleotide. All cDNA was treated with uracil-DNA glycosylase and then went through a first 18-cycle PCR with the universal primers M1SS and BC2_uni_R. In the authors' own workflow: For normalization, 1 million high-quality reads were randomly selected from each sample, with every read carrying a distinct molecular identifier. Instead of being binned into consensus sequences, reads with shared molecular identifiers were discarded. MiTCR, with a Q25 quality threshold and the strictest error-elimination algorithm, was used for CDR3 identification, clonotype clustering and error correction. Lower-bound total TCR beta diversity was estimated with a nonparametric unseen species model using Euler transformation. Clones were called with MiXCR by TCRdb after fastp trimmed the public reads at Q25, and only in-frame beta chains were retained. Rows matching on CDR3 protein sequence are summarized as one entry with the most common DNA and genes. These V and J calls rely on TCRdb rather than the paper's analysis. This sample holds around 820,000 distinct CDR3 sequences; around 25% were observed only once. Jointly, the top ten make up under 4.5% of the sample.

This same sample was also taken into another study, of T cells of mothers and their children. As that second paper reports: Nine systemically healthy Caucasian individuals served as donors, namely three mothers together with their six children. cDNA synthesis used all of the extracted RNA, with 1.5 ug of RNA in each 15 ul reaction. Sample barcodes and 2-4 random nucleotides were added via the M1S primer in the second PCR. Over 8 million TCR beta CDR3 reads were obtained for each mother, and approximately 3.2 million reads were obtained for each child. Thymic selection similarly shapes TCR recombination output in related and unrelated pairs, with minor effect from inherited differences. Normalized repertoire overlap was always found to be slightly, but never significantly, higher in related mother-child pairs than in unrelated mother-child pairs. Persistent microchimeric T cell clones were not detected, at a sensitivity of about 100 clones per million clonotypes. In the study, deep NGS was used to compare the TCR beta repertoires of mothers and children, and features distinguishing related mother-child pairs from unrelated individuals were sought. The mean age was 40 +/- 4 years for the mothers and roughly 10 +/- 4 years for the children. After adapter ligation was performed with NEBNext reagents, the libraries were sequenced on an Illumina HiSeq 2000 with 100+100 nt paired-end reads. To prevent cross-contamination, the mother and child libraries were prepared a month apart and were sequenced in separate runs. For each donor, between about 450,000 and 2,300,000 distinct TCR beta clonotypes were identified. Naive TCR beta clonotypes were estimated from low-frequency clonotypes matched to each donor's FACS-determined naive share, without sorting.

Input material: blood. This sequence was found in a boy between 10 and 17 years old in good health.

For the CDR3, the sequence is CASSWGVGQDPSGNQPQHF. The bases read TGTGCCAGCAGTTGGGGTGTGGGACAGGACCCTAGTGGCAATCAGCCCCAGCATTTT. Recombination linked TRBV6-5 to TRBJ1-5, with 8 junctional bases fitting TRBD1. Compared with germline, V lacks 4 bases and J lacks 2 bases; bases without a gene match: 16. The CDR3 runs 19 residues from the cysteine to the phenylalanine. Of the read, only the CDR3 DNA is kept; its 57 bases are in frame from base 1. Reading the germline V gene gives CDR1 MNHEY and CDR2 SVGAGI.